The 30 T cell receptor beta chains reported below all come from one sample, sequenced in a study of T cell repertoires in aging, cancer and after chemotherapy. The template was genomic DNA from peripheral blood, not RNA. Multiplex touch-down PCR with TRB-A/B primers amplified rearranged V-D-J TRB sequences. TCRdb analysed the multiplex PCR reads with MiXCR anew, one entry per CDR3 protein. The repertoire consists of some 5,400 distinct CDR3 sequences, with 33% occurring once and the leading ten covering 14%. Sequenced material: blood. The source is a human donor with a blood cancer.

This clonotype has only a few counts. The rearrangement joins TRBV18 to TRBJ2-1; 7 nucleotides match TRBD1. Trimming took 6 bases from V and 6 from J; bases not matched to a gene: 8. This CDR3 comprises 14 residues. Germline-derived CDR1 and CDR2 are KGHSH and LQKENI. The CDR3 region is CASSQQGNSNEQFF. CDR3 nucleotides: TGTGCCAGCTCTCAACAGGGGAACTCCAATGAGCAGTTCTTC. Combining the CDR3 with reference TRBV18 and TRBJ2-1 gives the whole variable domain NAGVMQNPRHLVRRRGQEARLRCSPMKGHSHVYWYRQLPEEGLKFMVYLQKENIIDESGMPKERFSAEFPKEGPSILRIQQVVRGDSAAYFCASSQQGNSNEQFFGPGTRLTVL.

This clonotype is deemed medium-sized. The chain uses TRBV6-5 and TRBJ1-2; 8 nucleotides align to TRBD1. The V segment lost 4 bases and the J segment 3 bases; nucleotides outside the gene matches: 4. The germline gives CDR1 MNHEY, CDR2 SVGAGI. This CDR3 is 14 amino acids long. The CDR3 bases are TGTGCCAGCAGTTTACAGGGGGGGTACTATGGCTACACCTTC. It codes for CASSLQGGYYGYTF.

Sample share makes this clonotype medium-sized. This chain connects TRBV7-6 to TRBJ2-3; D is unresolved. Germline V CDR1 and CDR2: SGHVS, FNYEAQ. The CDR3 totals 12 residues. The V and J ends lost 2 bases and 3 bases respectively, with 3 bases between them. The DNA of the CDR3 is TGTGCCAGCAGCTTAAGTACAGATACGCAGTATTTT. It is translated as CASSLSTDTQYF. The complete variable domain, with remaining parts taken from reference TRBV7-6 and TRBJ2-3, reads GAGVSQSPRYKVTKRGQDVALRCDPISGHVSLYWYRQALGQGPEFLTYFNYEAQQDKSGLPNDRFSAERPEGSISTLTIQRTEQRDSAMYRCASSLSTDTQYFGPGTRLTVL.

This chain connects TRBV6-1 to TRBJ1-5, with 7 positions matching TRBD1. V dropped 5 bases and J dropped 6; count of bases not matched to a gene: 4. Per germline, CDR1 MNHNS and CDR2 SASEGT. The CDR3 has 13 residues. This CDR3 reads CASSSGTAQPQHF. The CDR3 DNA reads TGTGCCAGCAGTTCCGGGACAGCTCAGCCCCAGCATTTT.

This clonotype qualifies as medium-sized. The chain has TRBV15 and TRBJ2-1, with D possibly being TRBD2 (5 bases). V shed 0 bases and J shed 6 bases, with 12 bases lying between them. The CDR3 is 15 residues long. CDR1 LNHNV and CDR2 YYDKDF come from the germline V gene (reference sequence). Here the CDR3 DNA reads TGTGCCACCAGCAGAGAGGACTGGCTGGGCAATGAGCAGTTCTTC. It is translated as CATSREDWLGNEQFF.

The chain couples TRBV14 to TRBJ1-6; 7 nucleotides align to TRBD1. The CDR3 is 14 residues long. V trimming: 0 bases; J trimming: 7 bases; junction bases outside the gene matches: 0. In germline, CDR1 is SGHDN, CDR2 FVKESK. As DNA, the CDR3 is TGTGCCAGCAGCCAAGAGACAGGGAATTCACCCCTCCACTTT. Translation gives CASSQETGNSPLHF.

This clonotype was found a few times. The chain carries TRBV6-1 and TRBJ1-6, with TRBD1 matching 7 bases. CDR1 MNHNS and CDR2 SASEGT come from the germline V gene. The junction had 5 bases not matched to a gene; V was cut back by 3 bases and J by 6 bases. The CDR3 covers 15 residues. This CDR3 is CASSEQGQPNSPLHF. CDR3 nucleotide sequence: TGTGCCAGCAGTGAGCAGGGACAGCCTAATTCACCCCTCCACTTT.

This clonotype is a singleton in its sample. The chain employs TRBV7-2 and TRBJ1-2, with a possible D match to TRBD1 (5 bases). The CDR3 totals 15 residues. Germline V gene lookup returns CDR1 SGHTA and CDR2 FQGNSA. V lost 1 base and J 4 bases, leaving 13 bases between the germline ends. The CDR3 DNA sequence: TGTGCCAGCAGCTTAGAGGCAGGGCTGGGCTATGGCTACACCTTC. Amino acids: CASSLEAGLGYGYTF.

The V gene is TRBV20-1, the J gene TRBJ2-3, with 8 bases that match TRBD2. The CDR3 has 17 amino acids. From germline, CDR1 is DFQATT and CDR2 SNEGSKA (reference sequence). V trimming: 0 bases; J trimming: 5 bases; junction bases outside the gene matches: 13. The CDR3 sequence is CSARDGFGGVGEDTQYF. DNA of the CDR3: TGCAGTGCTAGAGATGGTTTCGGGGGGGTAGGTGAAGATACGCAGTATTTT.

CDR3: CASSTGTGKKNIQYF. The DNA for the CDR3 is TGTGCCAGTAGCACCGGGACAGGGAAGAAAAACATTCAGTACTTC. The chain links TRBV5-6 to TRBJ2-4; the match to TRBD1 covers 9 bases. V was clipped by 8 bases and J by 4 bases; unmatched bases: 10. CDR1 is SGHDT, CDR2 YYEEEE, per germline. This CDR3 spans 15 amino acids.

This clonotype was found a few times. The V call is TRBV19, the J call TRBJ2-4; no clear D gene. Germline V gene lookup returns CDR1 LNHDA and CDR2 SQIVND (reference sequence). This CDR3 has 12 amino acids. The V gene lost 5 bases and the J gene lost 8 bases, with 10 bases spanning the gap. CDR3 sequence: CASSAQLYIQYF. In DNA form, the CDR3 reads TGTGCCAGTAGTGCCCAGTTATACATTCAGTACTTC.

The CDR3 is CASTTFEGTTEAFF. The CDR3 bases are TGTGCCAGTACCACCTTCGAGGGAACCACTGAAGCTTTCTTT. This chain joins TRBV19 and TRBJ1-1; D unresolved. This CDR3 spans 14 amino acids. Germline V gene lookup returns CDR1 LNHDA and CDR2 SQIVND (reference sequence). V lost 7 bases to trimming and J lost 4 bases, with 16 bases between them.

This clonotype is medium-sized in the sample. The CDR3 spells CASSTRQGVSYEQYF. CDR3 nucleotides: TGTGCCAGCAGTACCCGACAGGGGGTCTCCTACGAGCAGTACTTC. V is TRBV12-3 or TRBV12-4 and J is TRBJ2-7; 9 bases fit TRBD1. CDR3 length: 15 residues. The junction had 5 bases not matched to a gene; V was cut back by 5 bases and J by 0 bases.

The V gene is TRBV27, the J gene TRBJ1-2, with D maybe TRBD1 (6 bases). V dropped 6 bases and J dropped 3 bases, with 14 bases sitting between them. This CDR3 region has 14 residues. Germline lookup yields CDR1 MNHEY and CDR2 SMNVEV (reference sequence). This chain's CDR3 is CASSPGGNHYGYTF. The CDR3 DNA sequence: TGTGCCAGCAGCCCCGGGGGCAATCACTATGGCTACACCTTC.

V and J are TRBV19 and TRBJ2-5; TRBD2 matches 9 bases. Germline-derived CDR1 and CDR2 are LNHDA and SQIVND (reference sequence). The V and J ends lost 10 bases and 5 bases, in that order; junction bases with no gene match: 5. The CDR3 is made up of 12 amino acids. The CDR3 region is CATASGDETQYF. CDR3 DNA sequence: TGTGCCACCGCTAGCGGGGATGAGACCCAGTACTTC.

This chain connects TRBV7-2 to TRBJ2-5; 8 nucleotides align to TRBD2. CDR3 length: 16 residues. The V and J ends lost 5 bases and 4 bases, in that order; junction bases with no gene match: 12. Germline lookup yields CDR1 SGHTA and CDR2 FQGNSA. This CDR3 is CASSGQTTSVGETQYF. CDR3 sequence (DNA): TGTGCCAGCAGCGGCCAGACGACTAGCGTGGGAGAGACCCAGTACTTC.

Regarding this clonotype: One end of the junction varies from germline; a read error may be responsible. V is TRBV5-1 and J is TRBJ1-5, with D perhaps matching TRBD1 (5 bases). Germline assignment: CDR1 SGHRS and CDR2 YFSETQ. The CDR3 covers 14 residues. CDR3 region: CARRSGGGNQPQHF. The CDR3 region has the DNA TGTGCCAGAAGGTCCGGTGGGGGGAATCAGCCCCAGCATTTT.

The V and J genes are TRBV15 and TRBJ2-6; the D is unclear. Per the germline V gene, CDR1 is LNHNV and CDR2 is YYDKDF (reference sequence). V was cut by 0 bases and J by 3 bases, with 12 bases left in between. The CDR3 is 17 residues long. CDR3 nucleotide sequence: TGTGCCACCAGCAGAGATCGAGGCAACTATGGGGCCAACGTCCTGACTTTC. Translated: CATSRDRGNYGANVLTF.

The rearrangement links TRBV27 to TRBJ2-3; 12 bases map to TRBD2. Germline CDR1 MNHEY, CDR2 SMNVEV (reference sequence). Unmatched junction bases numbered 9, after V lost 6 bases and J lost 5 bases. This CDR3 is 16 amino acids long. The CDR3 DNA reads TGTGCCAGCAGAGCTAGCGGGGGGGGTGGGGGAGATACGCAGTATTTT. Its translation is CASRASGGGGGDTQYF.

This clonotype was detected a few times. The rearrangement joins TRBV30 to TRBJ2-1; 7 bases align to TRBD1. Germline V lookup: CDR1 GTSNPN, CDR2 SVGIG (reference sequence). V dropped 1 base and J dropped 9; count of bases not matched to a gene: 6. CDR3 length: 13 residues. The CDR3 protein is CAWSALNRGEQFF. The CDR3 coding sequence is TGTGCCTGGAGTGCCCTTAACAGGGGTGAGCAGTTCTTC.

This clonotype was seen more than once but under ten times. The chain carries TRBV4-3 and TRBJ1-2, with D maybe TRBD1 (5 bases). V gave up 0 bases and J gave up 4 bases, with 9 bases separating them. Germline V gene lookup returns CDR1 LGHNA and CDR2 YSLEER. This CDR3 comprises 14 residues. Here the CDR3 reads CASSQDRVGYGYTF. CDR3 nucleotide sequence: TGCGCCAGCAGCCAAGACAGGGTGGGCTATGGCTACACCTTC.

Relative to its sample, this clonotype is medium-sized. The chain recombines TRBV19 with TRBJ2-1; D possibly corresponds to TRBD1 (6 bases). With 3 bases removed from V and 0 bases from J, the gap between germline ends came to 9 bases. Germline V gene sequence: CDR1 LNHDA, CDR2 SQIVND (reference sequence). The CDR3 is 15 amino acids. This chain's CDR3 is CASSMSDSSYNEQFF. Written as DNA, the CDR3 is TGTGCCAGTAGTATGTCGGACAGCTCCTACAATGAGCAGTTCTTC.

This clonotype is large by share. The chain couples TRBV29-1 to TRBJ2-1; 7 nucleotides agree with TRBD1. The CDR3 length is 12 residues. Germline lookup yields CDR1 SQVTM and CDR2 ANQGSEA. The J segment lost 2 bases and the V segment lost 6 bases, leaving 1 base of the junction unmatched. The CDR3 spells CSVGTAYNEQFF. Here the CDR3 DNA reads TGCAGCGTGGGGACAGCCTACAATGAGCAGTTCTTC.

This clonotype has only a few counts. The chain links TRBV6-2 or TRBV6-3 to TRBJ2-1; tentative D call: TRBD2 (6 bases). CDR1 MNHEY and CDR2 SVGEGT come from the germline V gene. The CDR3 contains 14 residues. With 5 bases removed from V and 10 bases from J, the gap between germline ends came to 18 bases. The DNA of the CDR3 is TGTGCCAGCAGTCCCGGGACTTCCCGAGCAGAGCAGTTCTTC. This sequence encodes CASSPGTSRAEQFF.

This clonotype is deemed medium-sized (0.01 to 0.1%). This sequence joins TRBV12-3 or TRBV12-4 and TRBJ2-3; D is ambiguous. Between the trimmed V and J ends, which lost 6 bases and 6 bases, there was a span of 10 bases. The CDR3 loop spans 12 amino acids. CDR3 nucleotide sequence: TGTGCCAGCAGGACCGACGGCGATACGCAGTATTTT. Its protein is CASRTDGDTQYF.

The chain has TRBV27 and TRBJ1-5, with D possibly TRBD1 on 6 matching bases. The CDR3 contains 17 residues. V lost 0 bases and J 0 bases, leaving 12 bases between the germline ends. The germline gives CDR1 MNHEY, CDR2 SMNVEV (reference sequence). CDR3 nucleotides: TGTGCCAGCAGTTTATCGGGCGGGACAAATAGCAATCAGCCCCAGCATTTT. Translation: CASSLSGGTNSNQPQHF.

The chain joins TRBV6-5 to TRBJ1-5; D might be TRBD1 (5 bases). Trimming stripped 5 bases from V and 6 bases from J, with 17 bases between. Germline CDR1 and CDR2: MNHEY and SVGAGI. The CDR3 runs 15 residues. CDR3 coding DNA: TGTGCCAGCAGTGCAAACCAGGGTGGCTTTCAGCCCCAGCATTTT. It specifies CASSANQGGFQPQHF.

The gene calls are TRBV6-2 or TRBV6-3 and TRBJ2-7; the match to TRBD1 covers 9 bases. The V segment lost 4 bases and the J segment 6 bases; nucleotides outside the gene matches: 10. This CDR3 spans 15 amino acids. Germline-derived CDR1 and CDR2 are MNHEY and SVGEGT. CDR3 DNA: TGTGCCAGCAGTTTTAGGACCGGACAGGGGTTCGAGCAGTACTTC. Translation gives CASSFRTGQGFEQYF.

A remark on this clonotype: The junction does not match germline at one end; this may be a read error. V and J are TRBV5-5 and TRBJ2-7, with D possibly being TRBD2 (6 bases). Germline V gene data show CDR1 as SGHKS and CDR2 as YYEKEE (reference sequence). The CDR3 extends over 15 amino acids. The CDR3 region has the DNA TGCGCCAGCAGCCCCTCTTGGGGGGAGTTCTACGAGCAGTACTTC. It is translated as CASSPSWGEFYEQYF. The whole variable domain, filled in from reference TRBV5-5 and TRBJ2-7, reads DAGVTQSPTHLIKTRGQQVTLRCSPISGHKSVSWYQQVLGQGPQFIFQYYEKEERGRGNFPDRFSARQFPNYSSELNVNALLLGDSALYLCASSPSWGEFYEQYFGPGTRLTVT.

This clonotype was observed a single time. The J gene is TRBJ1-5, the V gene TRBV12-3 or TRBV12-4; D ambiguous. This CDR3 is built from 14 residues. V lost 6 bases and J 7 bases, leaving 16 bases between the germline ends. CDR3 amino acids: CASSPSAGNQPQHF. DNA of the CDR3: TGTGCCAGCAGCCCCTCGGCCGGTAACCAGCCCCAGCATTTT.